The 8 T cell receptor beta chains listed next were all sequenced from one sample in a study of blood T cells in healthy people across ages (dated by TCRdb to about 2015). The method was 5' RACE. For sequencing, an Illumina HiSeq 2500 was employed. The second PCR ran for about 6 to 11 cycles and used a J-beta primer mix along with a sample-barcoded 5' primer. Using fastp at Q25 and MiXCR, TCRdb reprocessed the public reads and kept productive beta chains. Here each entry gathers all rows of one CDR3 protein and keeps the most common genes and DNA. The sample contains about 970,000 distinct CDR3 sequences, approximately 50% of them found a single time. The leading ten clones occupy over 20% of the sample. Sequenced sample: blood. These receptors all come from a woman aged 55-70 years in good health.

The chain has TRBV7-2 and TRBJ2-7, with no clear D. The CDR3 contains 14 residues. The V gene lost 6 bases and the J gene lost 0 bases, with 12 bases spanning the gap. Germline CDR1 SGHTA, CDR2 FQGNSA. CDR3 loop: CASSSQRNSYEQYF. The DNA for the CDR3 is TGTGCCAGCAGTTCACAGAGAAACTCCTACGAGCAGTACTTC.

CDR3: CASSPAPGDGETQYF. The CDR3 DNA reads TGTGCCAGCAGTCCAGCTCCGGGAGACGGGGAGACCCAGTACTTC. The genes are TRBV6-6 and TRBJ2-4; a possible D gene is TRBD2 (6 bases). The end of the DNA fits TRBJ2-5 better, so the J call may be wrong. The CDR3 is 15 amino acids. Germline V gene sequence: CDR1 MNHNY, CDR2 SVGAGI (reference sequence).

The sample holds a few counts of this clonotype. The chain employs TRBV4-2 and TRBJ2-7, with 9 bases that match TRBD1. Matching the DNA end better, TRBJ2-5 makes the J call doubtful. This CDR3 is built from 15 residues. CDR1 is LGHNA and CDR2 is YNFKEQ in the germline V gene. The CDR3 protein is CASSKTTQGAGTQYF. CDR3 nucleotides: TGTGCCAGCAGCAAGACGACACAGGGGGCTGGGACCCAGTACTTC.

V is TRBV29-1 and J is TRBJ2-1, with a possible D match to TRBD1 (7 bases). This CDR3 is built from 19 residues. The germline V gene has CDR1 SQVTM and CDR2 ANQGSEA. Trimming cost V 5 bases and J 0 bases, with 26 bases left between them. This CDR3 reads CSVRGRAGPSVSSYNEQFF. The CDR3 nucleotides are TGCAGCGTTAGGGGGCGAGCGGGCCCATCAGTAAGCTCCTACAATGAGCAGTTCTTC.

This clonotype was found a few times. V gene TRBV5-5 combines with J gene TRBJ1-5; the D is unclear. Trimming stripped 2 bases from V and 0 bases from J, with 12 bases between. Germline CDR1 reads SGHKS; CDR2 reads YYEKEE (reference sequence). The CDR3 is 16 amino acids. CDR3 loop: CASSLTQFDSNQPQHF. CDR3 nucleotide sequence: TGTGCCAGCAGCTTAACACAGTTCGATAGCAATCAGCCCCAGCATTTT.

This clonotype was counted a few times. V is TRBV20-1 and J is TRBJ2-3; 10 bases align to TRBD1. V lost 5 bases to trimming and J lost 4 bases; unmatched junction nucleotides: 6. From germline, CDR1 is DFQATT and CDR2 SNEGSKA (reference sequence). This CDR3 is built from 14 residues. CDR3 in amino acids: CSASPGQGPDTQYF. CDR3 nucleotide sequence: TGCAGTGCTTCCCCGGGACAGGGGCCAGATACGCAGTATTTT.

This clonotype was seen more than once but under ten times. The rearrangement links TRBV13 to TRBJ1-2; weak D call: TRBD1 (5 bases). Looked up from germline, CDR1 is PRHDT and CDR2 is FYEKMQ (reference sequence). The CDR3 spans 14 residues. V was trimmed by 5 bases and J by 4 bases, leaving 14 bases between them. Here the CDR3 DNA reads TGTGCCAGCAGCGACCGGACACTCGGCTATGGCTACACCTTC. Translated: CASSDRTLGYGYTF.

The chain uses TRBV5-1 and TRBJ2-7, with 14 bases aligning to TRBD2. CDR1 is SGHRS and CDR2 is YFSETQ in the germline V gene. The CDR3 consists of 19 residues. The trim removed 4 bases at V and 5 bases at J, leaving 17 bases unmatched. The CDR3 sequence: CASSPGPQKTSGRANEQYF. The CDR3 bases are TGCGCCAGCAGCCCGGGTCCCCAGAAGACTAGCGGGAGGGCGAACGAGCAGTACTTC.